A selection of T cell receptor beta chains follows, all from one sample in a study of regulatory T cells in long-lasting Graves disease. In TCRdb, the multiplex PCR reads were re-called with MiXCR into one record per CDR3 protein. The sample yields around 230,000 distinct CDR3 sequences, around 19% seen once. The source material was peripheral blood mononuclear cells (PBMCs), sampled at new diagnosis, from a patient treated with antithyroid drugs. The source is a female donor with Graves disease. Both conserved end residues are part of each CDR3. Fields, in order: clone size, D gene, V gene, J gene, CDR3 protein, CDR3 DNA. A D gene is named only where the DNA matches it firmly. Clone size appears in some rows only: once, few, many, or a class for an expanded clone.

many	NA	TRBV3-1	TRBJ2-5	CASSQLTDSQETQYF	TGTGCCAGCAGCCAATTAACAGACAGCCAAGAGACCCAGTACTTC
many	NA	TRBV24-1	TRBJ2-1	CATSDLPEQRGQFF	TGTGCCACCAGTGATTTGCCGGAGCAGCGTGGGCAGTTCTTC
NA	NA	TRBV20-1	TRBJ2-1	CSAREGNEQFF	TGCAGTGCTAGAGAAGGAAATGAGCAGTTCTTC
NA	NA	TRBV28	TRBJ2-7	CASSPPGNEQYF	TGTGCCAGCAGTCCCCCCGGGAACGAGCAGTACTTC
many	NA	TRBV24-1	TRBJ2-1	CATSGTGTAREQFF	TGTGCCACCAGTGGCACAGGAACGGCTCGCGAGCAGTTCTTC
many	NA	TRBV10-3	TRBJ1-1	CAISESDSGTEAFF	TGTGCCATCAGTGAGTCGGACTCCGGGACTGAAGCTTTCTTT
many	NA	TRBV3-1	TRBJ2-7	CASSQELGESEQYF	TGTGCCAGCAGCCAAGAATTAGGGGAATCCGAGCAGTACTTC
NA	NA	TRBV5-1	TRBJ2-2	CASSLNMGTGELFF	TGCGCCAGCAGCCTCAATATGGGCACCGGGGAGCTGTTTTTT
many	NA	TRBV3-1	TRBJ1-2	CASSREGGAYGYTF	TGTGCCAGCAGCCGGGAGGGGGGGGCCTATGGCTACACCTTC
many	NA	TRBV30	TRBJ1-3	CAWSVGSFGNTIYF	TGTGCCTGGAGTGTTGGGAGTTTCGGAAACACCATATATTTT
many	NA	TRBV20-1	TRBJ2-3	CSARSGRTDTQYF	TGCAGTGCTAGATCGGGACGCACAGATACGCAGTATTTT
many	NA	TRBV30	TRBJ2-1	CAWRDMGAYNEQFF	TGTGCCTGGAGAGACATGGGGGCCTACAATGAGCAGTTCTTC
many	NA	TRBV2	TRBJ2-7	CASSPGSYEQYF	TGTGCCAGCAGCCCCGGATCCTACGAGCAGTACTTC
many	TRBD1	TRBV18	TRBJ1-2	CASSEGAFYGYTF	TGTGCCAGCTCAGAGGGGGCCTTCTATGGCTACACCTTC
many	TRBD1	TRBV10-1	TRBJ1-2	CASNEHRGYGYTF	TGCGCCAGCAATGAACACAGGGGGTATGGCTACACCTTC
many	TRBD1	TRBV20-1	TRBJ2-5	CSARRDRGSETQYF	TGCAGTGCTAGACGGGACAGGGGTTCAGAGACCCAGTACTTC
many	NA	TRBV12-3/TRBV12-4	TRBJ2-7	CASSLAWGSGRSSYEQYF	TGTGCCAGCAGTTTAGCGTGGGGCTCAGGCCGTAGCTCCTACGAGCAGTACTTC
few	NA	TRBV11-3	TRBJ2-2	CASSLEFPRNTGELFF	TGTGCCAGCAGCTTAGAATTCCCTAGGAACACCGGGGAGCTGTTTTTT
NA	NA	TRBV2	TRBJ2-3	CATRESADTQYF	TGTGCCACCCGGGAAAGCGCAGATACGCAGTATTTT